What follows are 19 T cell receptor beta chains derived from one specimen sequenced in a study of blood T cell repertoires in COVID-19 (TCRdb year 2020). Library preparation was by the immunoSEQ multiplex PCR assay. Drawn from immuneACCESS, this table holds only the in-frame rearrangements with V and J called that TCRdb kept. Clones are partly lost; checked studies trace under half to an unresolved V gene and leave the rest unexplained. Counted in this sample were approximately 97,000 clones; about nine tenths of them appeared once. The top ten hold 1.5% to 2% of the sample. Sequencing was carried out using peripheral blood. The source of these receptors is a man aged 55 to 70 with acute or convalescent COVID-19.

The chain combines TRBV7-6 with TRBJ2-2; no clear D gene. Germline V gives CDR1 SGHVS, CDR2 FNYEAQ. The CDR3 loop spans 15 amino acids. Trimming removed 2 bases from V and 1 base from J, with 8 bases in between. The CDR3 loop is CASSLSPRNTGELFF. The CDR3 DNA reads TGTGCCAGCAGCTTAAGTCCCAGGAACACCGGGGAGCTGTTTTTT.

The J gene is TRBJ1-2, the V gene TRBV30; D may be TRBD1 (5 bases). This CDR3 has 12 residues. V was cut by 4 bases and J by 7 bases, with 13 bases left in between. From germline, CDR1 is GTSNPN and CDR2 SVGIG (reference sequence). In nucleotides, the CDR3 is TGTGCCTGGATACAGGACGGGGGTGGCTACACCTTC. Translation: CAWIQDGGGYTF.

This chain uses TRBV30 with TRBJ1-1; no firm D call. This CDR3 has 12 residues. V lost 6 bases and J 1 base, leaving 9 bases between the germline ends. CDR1 is GTSNPN and CDR2 is SVGIG in the germline V gene (reference sequence). The CDR3 nucleotides read TGTGCCTGCCCCATCAAGAACACTGAAGCTTTCTTT. Amino acids: CACPIKNTEAFF.

CDR3 in amino acids: CASSLAHLDSPLHF. The CDR3 bases are TGTGCCAGCAGCTTAGCGCATTTAGATTCACCCCTCCACTTT. This chain uses TRBV7-2 with TRBJ1-6; D not certain. This CDR3 has 14 amino acids. The germline gives CDR1 SGHTA, CDR2 FQGNSA. V was clipped by 0 bases and J by 8 bases, with 8 bases between them.

The chain joins TRBV2 to TRBJ1-1; no reliable D call. Per the germline V gene, CDR1 is SNHLY and CDR2 is FYNNEI. This CDR3 has 16 amino acids. The ends were cut back, 6 bases at V and 2 bases at J, with 19 bases in the middle. The DNA of the CDR3 is TGTGCCAGCAGGCGGGATGGACTGGCTAAAAACACTGAAGCTTTCTTT. Translation gives CASRRDGLAKNTEAFF.

V usage is TRBV21-1 and J usage is TRBJ1-4. TRBV21-1 is flagged as a pseudogene. The CDR3 has 11 residues. CDR3 sequence: CASSKLEKLFF. The CDR3 region has the DNA TGTGCCAGCAGCAAATTAGAAAAACTGTTTTTT.

In its sample, this clone was seen many times. The V and J genes are TRBV10-3 and TRBJ1-2, with 8 bases that match TRBD1. The CDR3 is 14 amino acids. Germline CDR1 and CDR2: ENHRY and SYGVKD. V was clipped by 0 bases and J by 12 bases; unmatched bases: 9. The CDR3 reads CAISESGRGQKNTF. CDR3 coding DNA: TGTGCCATCAGTGAGTCGGGCAGGGGGCAAAAAAACACCTTC.

V usage is TRBV7-8 and J usage is TRBJ1-3; D possibly corresponds to TRBD1 (6 bases). The CDR3 contains 16 residues. With 5 bases removed from V and 0 bases from J, the gap between germline ends came to 14 bases. CDR1 and CDR2 from the germline V gene are SGHVS and FQNEAQ. The CDR3 DNA follows: TGTGCCAGCAGCACGCTGACAGGACTCTCTGGAAACACCATATATTTT. Translation gives CASSTLTGLSGNTIYF.

V and J are TRBV5-1 and TRBJ1-1; tentatively, D is TRBD1 (6 bases). Germline CDR1 and CDR2: SGHRS and YFSETQ. V was pared by 4 bases and J by 1 base, with 14 bases between. The CDR3 is made up of 15 amino acids. DNA of the CDR3: TGCGCCAGCAGCCCCCCGGAGGACAGGAACACTGAAGCTTTCTTT. This sequence encodes CASSPPEDRNTEAFF.

The CDR3 here is CASRQGQGTEAFF. The CDR3 DNA reads as TGTGCCAGCCGACAGGGCCAGGGCACTGAAGCTTTCTTT. The V gene is TRBV2, the J gene TRBJ1-1; TRBD1 aligns across 7 bases. V lost 8 bases, J lost 4 bases, and 7 bases stayed unmatched. CDR3 size: 13 residues. The germline V gene encodes CDR1 SNHLY and CDR2 FYNNEI.

The chain combines TRBV2 with TRBJ1-5; D uncertain. Deletions cut 6 bases from V and 0 bases from J, with 18 bases between. Per the germline V gene, CDR1 is SNHLY and CDR2 is FYNNEI. The CDR3 extends over 17 amino acids. The CDR3 nucleotides read TGTGCCAGCAGGAGTCGGTTAAACAGCTATAGCAATCAGCCCCAGCATTTT. Encoded protein: CASRSRLNSYSNQPQHF. Complete variable domain (other parts from reference TRBV2 and TRBJ1-5): EPEVTQTPSHQVTQMGQEVILRCVPISNHLYFYWYRQILGQKVEFLVSFYNNEISEKSEIFDDQFSVERPDGSNFTLKIRSTKLEDSAMYFCASRSRLNSYSNQPQHFGDGTRLSIL.

The chain carries TRBV25-1 and TRBJ1-6; D is undetermined. This CDR3 region has 13 residues. V lost 5 bases to trimming and J lost 7 bases, with 9 bases between them. From germline, CDR1 is MGHDK and CDR2 SYGVNS. CDR3 amino acids: CASSPRLNSPLHF. For the CDR3, the DNA is TGTGCCAGCAGTCCCAGGCTCAATTCACCCCTCCACTTT.

The V gene is TRBV20-1, the J gene TRBJ1-2, with TRBD1 identical over 9 bases. Unmatched junction bases numbered 3, after V lost 3 bases and J lost 4 bases. Germline V CDR1 and CDR2: DFQATT, SNEGSKA (reference sequence). CDR3 length: 13 residues. CDR3 loop: CSASTTGGYGYTF. The DNA of the CDR3 is TGCAGTGCTAGTACGACAGGGGGCTATGGCTACACCTTC.

The chain links TRBV3-1 (or the pseudogene TRBV3-2) to TRBJ2-3, with unresolved D. The CDR3 contains 13 residues. Deletions cut 3 bases from V and 0 bases from J, with 4 bases between. CDR1 and CDR2 from the germline V gene are LGHDT and YNNKEL (reference sequence). The CDR3 DNA is TGTGCCAGCAGCCATCCTAGCACAGATACGCAGTATTTT. It is translated as CASSHPSTDTQYF.

V is TRBV7-9 and J is TRBJ1-5, with D maybe TRBD1 (6 bases). The CDR3 has 16 residues. V was pared by 0 bases and J by 2 bases, with 11 bases between. CDR1 is SEHNR, CDR2 FQNEAQ, per germline (reference sequence). The CDR3 loop is CASSLAVGGGNQPQHF. The CDR3 DNA follows: TGTGCCAGCAGCTTAGCCGTAGGGGGAGGCAATCAGCCCCAGCATTTT. Combining the CDR3 with reference TRBV7-9 and TRBJ1-5 gives the whole variable domain DTGVSQNPRHKITKRGQNVTFRCDPISEHNRLYWYRQTLGQGPEFLTYFQNEAQLEKSRLLSDRFSAERPKGSFSTLEIQRTEQGDSAMYLCASSLAVGGGNQPQHFGDGTRLSIL.

The chain combines TRBV2 with TRBJ1-5; 7 bases agree with TRBD1. CDR1 SNHLY and CDR2 FYNNEI come from the germline V gene. V was pared by 6 bases and J by 3 bases, with 8 bases of the junction left unmatched. This CDR3 is 15 amino acids long. For the CDR3, the DNA is TGTGCCAGCAGCCCTTTGCAGGGGGACAATCAGCCCCAGCATTTT. Its protein is CASSPLQGDNQPQHF.

This clone was found a few times. This chain uses TRBV6-2 or TRBV6-3 with TRBJ1-4; the match to TRBD1 covers 8 bases. This CDR3 has 17 amino acids. After removal of 6 bases from V and 0 bases from J, the junction contained 9 bases not matched to a gene. Germline V gene sequence: CDR1 MNHEY, CDR2 SVGEGT. The CDR3 nucleotides read TGTGCCAGCAGCCCTCGGACAGGGCGAACAACTAATGAAAAACTGTTTTTT. Translating it yields CASSPRTGRTTNEKLFF.

The chain has TRBV2 and TRBJ2-1; D is possibly TRBD1 (5 bases). V was clipped by 4 bases and J by 5 bases, with 12 bases between them. The CDR3 length is 14 residues. The germline gives CDR1 SNHLY, CDR2 FYNNEI. This CDR3 is CASSGQGTHNEQFF. CDR3 DNA: TGTGCCAGCAGTGGTCAGGGAACACACAATGAGCAGTTCTTC.

The chain employs TRBV7-2 and TRBJ1-4; TRBD1 aligns across 7 bases. CDR3 length: 14 residues. The V gene end was trimmed by 6 bases and the J gene end by 4 bases; junction bases not matched to a gene: 5. Germline V gene lookup returns CDR1 SGHTA and CDR2 FQGNSA. CDR3 coding DNA: TGTGCCAGCAGTTCACAGGGGATTAATGAAAAACTGTTTTTT. Amino acids: CASSSQGINEKLFF. The full variable domain, with the rest looked up from reference TRBV7-2 and TRBJ1-4, is GAGVSQSPSNKVTEKGKDVELRCDPISGHTALYWYRQSLGQGLEFLIYFQGNSAPDKSGLPSDRFSAERTGGSVSTLTIQRTQQEDSAVYLCASSSQGINEKLFFGSGTQLSVL.